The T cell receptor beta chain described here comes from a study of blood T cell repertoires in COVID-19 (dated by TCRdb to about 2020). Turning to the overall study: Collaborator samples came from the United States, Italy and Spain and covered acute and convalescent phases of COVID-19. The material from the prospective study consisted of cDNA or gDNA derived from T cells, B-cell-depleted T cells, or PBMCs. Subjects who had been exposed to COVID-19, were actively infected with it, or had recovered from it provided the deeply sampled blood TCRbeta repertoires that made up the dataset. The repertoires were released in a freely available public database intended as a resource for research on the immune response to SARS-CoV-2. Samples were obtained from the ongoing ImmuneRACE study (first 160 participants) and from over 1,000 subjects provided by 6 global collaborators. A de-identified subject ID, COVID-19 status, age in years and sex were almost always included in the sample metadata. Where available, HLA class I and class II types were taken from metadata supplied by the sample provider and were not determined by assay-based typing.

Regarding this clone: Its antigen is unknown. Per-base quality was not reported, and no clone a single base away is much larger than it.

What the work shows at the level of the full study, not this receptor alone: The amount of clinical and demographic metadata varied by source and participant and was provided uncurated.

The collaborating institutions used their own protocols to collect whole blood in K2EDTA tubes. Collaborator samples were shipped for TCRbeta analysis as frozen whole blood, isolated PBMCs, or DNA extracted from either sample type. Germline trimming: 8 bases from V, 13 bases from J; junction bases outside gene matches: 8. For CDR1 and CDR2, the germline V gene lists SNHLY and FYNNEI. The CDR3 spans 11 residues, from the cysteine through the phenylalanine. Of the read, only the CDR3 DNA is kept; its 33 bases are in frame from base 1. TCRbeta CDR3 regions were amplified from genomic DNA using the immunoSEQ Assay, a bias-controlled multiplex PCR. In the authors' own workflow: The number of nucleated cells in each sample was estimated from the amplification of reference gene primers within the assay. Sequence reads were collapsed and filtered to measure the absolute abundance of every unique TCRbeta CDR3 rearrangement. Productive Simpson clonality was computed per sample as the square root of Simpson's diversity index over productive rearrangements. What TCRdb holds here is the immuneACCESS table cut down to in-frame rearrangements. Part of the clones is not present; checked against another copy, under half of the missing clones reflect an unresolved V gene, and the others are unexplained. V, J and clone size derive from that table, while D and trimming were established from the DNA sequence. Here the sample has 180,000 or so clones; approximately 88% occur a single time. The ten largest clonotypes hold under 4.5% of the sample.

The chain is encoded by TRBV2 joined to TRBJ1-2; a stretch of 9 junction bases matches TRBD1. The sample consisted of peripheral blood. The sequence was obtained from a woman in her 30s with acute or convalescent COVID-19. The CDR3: CASRDRDGSTF. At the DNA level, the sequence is TGTGCCAGCCGGGACAGGGACGGTTCCACCTTC.